The TCR beta chain described here comes from a study of Ad26.COV2.S vaccination and SARS-CoV-2 variants. Germline CDR1 MNHEY, CDR2 SVGAGI. The germline V and J ends were trimmed by 6 bases and 4 bases, with 15 bases remaining between them. The CDR3 loop spans 14 amino acids. This table comes from immunoSEQ multiplex PCR, and its TCRdb copy is limited to in-frame clones, with some not included. The profile covers about 400,000 clones, with about 85% appearing a single time and about 3.6% taken by the ten largest. Treatment specified: some 20 received Ad26.COV2.S at low or high dose, single or two shots; several received placebo; per-sample allocation not given. Each sample was drawn 63 days after the first injection (of vaccine or placebo).

The chain joins TRBV6-5 to TRBJ1-2; D may be TRBD1 (6 bases). The source was peripheral blood, collected in a trial of Ad26.COV2.S vaccine versus placebo. The clonotype comes from a person aged 18-65 years who received the Ad26.COV2.S COVID-19 vaccine or a placebo. CDR3 sequence (DNA): TGTGCCAGCAGCCCCAACAGGGTTGGCTATGGCTACACCTTC. Its translation is CASSPNRVGYGYTF.